These T cell receptor beta chains were read from a single sample in a study of Ad26.COV2.S vaccination and SARS-CoV-2 variants. Produced via immunoSEQ multiplex PCR; TCRdb's table is partial and in-frame only. Of hundreds of thousands of clones in the sample, 70% to 90% were seen once. The sample in question was peripheral blood, obtained in a trial of Ad26.COV2.S vaccine versus placebo. Receptor source: a person aged 18-60 years who received the Ad26.COV2.S COVID-19 vaccine or a placebo. The CDR3 runs from the conserved cysteine through the conserved F or W. The order of the fields is CDR3 length, J gene, D gene, V gene, CDR3 protein. The D gene is left open where the match is weak.

cdr3_length: 15; j_call: TRBJ2-1; d_call: TRBD2; v_call: TRBV7-9; cdr3_aa: CASSSGVAGDNEQFF
cdr3_length: 16; j_call: TRBJ2-7; d_call: -; v_call: TRBV6-5; cdr3_aa: CASSYGGSAFLYEQYF
cdr3_length: 14; j_call: TRBJ1-1; d_call: TRBD1; v_call: TRBV6-5; cdr3_aa: CASSYDREAIEAFF
cdr3_length: 15; j_call: TRBJ1-1; d_call: -; v_call: TRBV6-5; cdr3_aa: CASSYSRWGLTEAFF
cdr3_length: 16; j_call: TRBJ1-2; d_call: -; v_call: TRBV5-6; cdr3_aa: CASSWGLGVLQYGYTF
cdr3_length: 13; j_call: TRBJ2-5; d_call: -; v_call: TRBV24-1; cdr3_aa: CATSDLGGETQYF
cdr3_length: 14; j_call: TRBJ1-1; d_call: -; v_call: TRBV4-1; cdr3_aa: CASSPKTANTEAFF
cdr3_length: 16; j_call: TRBJ2-3; d_call: -; v_call: TRBV7-6; cdr3_aa: CASSLGPGIGTDTQYF
cdr3_length: 15; j_call: TRBJ2-2; d_call: -; v_call: TRBV7-3; cdr3_aa: CASSPAPPGTGELFF
cdr3_length: 13; j_call: TRBJ1-5; d_call: -; v_call: TRBV3-1/TRBV3-2; cdr3_aa: CASSKGGSQPQHF
cdr3_length: 15; j_call: TRBJ2-3; d_call: -; v_call: TRBV5-4; cdr3_aa: CASSLASGGTDTQYF
cdr3_length: 16; j_call: TRBJ2-7; d_call: TRBD1; v_call: TRBV6-2/TRBV6-3; cdr3_aa: CASSFGGTGGIYEQYF
cdr3_length: 16; j_call: TRBJ1-4; d_call: -; v_call: TRBV4-1; cdr3_aa: CASSQDQGQGDEKLFF
cdr3_length: 14; j_call: TRBJ2-1; d_call: -; v_call: TRBV2; cdr3_aa: CASMGQGGYNEQFF